This entry features one T cell receptor beta chain sequence. Original processing notes: Cell counts per sample came from amplifying reference gene primers. The repertoire was sequenced with immunoSEQ multiplex PCR; TCRdb's copy has only in-frame clones and lacks some. V and J calls and clone size are copied from that table; D and trimming were computed from the DNA. The data contain 330,000 or so clones, approximately 84% of them singletons. Participants were placed into cohorts based on the clinical history they reported. This sample stems from a study of blood T cell repertoires in COVID-19. This clonotype originated in a woman aged 25 to 39 who had recovered from COVID-19. The material sequenced was PBMCs or T cells enriched from blood (not recorded which).

This chain's CDR3 is CASSIMSIQYF. The CDR3 DNA follows: TGTGCCAGTAGTATTATGAGTATTCAGTACTTC. The chain couples TRBV19 to TRBJ2-4; D unresolved. V was cut by 3 bases and J by 10 bases, with 7 bases left in between. Germline V gene lookup returns CDR1 LNHDA and CDR2 SQIVND (reference sequence). The CDR3 consists of 11 residues.